These T cell receptor beta chains were read from a single sample in a study of identical twins. TCRdb re-analysed the 5' RACE reads in MiXCR, keeping a single row per CDR3 protein. The sample contains 450,000 to 650,000 distinct CDR3 sequences, nearly 15% of which appear only once. The data were also submitted as part of a second study, on yellow fever vaccine responses in identical twins.

Sequenced input: CD4+ T cells sorted from blood. These receptors were obtained from a woman aged 18 to 35 in good health. The CDR3 runs from the conserved cysteine through the conserved F or W. The D gene is left open where the match is weak. The size of a clone is reported for some rows only, either as once, few or many, or as a class for expanded clones.

clone_size j_call v_call d_call cdr3_aa cdr3_nt
NA TRBJ2-3 TRBV24-1 NA CATSELGVADTQYF TGTGCCACCAGTGAACTAGGGGTCGCAGATACGCAGTATTTT
many TRBJ2-1 TRBV5-1 TRBD1 CASSPGTVYNEQFF TGCGCCAGCAGCCCAGGGACAGTCTACAATGAGCAGTTCTTC
few TRBJ2-7 TRBV7-8 NA CASSLASGIEQYF TGTGCCAGCAGCTTAGCGTCGGGGATCGAGCAGTACTTC
NA TRBJ1-2 TRBV12-3/TRBV12-4 TRBD1 CASSNTGGGGYTF TGTGCCAGCAGTAATACAGGGGGTGGTGGCTACACCTTC
many TRBJ2-1 TRBV5-1 TRBD1 CASSLVGQGIDEQFF TGCGCCAGCAGCTTGGTGGGACAGGGGATTGATGAGCAGTTCTTC
NA TRBJ2-3 TRBV5-1 TRBD1 CASSLTGQGAGADTQYF TGCGCCAGCAGCTTGACTGGACAGGGGGCCGGGGCAGATACGCAGTATTTT
few TRBJ2-3 TRBV10-3 NA CAIKGGQADTQYF TGTGCCATCAAGGGGGGCCAAGCAGATACGCAGTATTTT
NA TRBJ2-1 TRBV29-1 TRBD1 CSVRGTGAYNEQFF TGCAGCGTTCGAGGGACAGGGGCTTACAATGAGCAGTTCTTC
many TRBJ2-1 TRBV5-1 TRBD2 CASSTGLAGNSYNEQFF TGCGCCAGCAGCACGGGACTAGCGGGGAACTCCTACAATGAGCAGTTCTTC
many TRBJ2-4 TRBV29-1 NA CSTRIAENIQYF TGCAGCACCAGGATCGCGGAAAACATTCAGTACTTC
NA TRBJ1-4 TRBV10-3 TRBD1 CAISERGPGEKLFF TGTGCCATCAGTGAGAGGGGGCCGGGTGAAAAACTGTTTTTT
few TRBJ2-7 TRBV12-3/TRBV12-4 TRBD2 CASSFQGLAAYEQYF TGTGCCAGCAGTTTTCAGGGACTAGCGGCCTACGAGCAGTACTTC
many TRBJ1-2 TRBV27 NA CASKDGFNYGYTF TGTGCCAGCAAGGACGGATTCAACTATGGCTACACCTTC
few TRBJ2-3 TRBV11-2 NA CASSSTTGLGDTQYF TGTGCCAGCAGCTCAACTACAGGGTTAGGGGATACGCAGTATTTT
NA TRBJ2-3 TRBV7-6 TRBD1 CASSLVPRRTGQPDTQYF TGTGCCAGCAGCTTAGTTCCTCGACGGACAGGGCAACCAGATACGCAGTATTTT
NA TRBJ2-3 TRBV7-3 NA CASSLTGGTSTDTQYF TGTGCCAGCAGCTTAACCGGGGGCACTAGCACAGATACGCAGTATTTT
NA TRBJ1-2 TRBV20-1 NA CSASKGTYGYTF TGCAGTGCTAGTAAGGGAACCTATGGCTACACCTTC
few TRBJ1-1 TRBV18 NA CASSADRLNTEAFF TGTGCCAGCTCAGCAGACAGGTTGAACACTGAAGCTTTCTTT
NA TRBJ2-5 TRBV11-1 TRBD2 CASSLVGGLREGRETQYF TGTGCCAGCAGCTTAGTTGGAGGTTTGCGGGAGGGCCGCGAGACCCAGTACTTC
NA TRBJ2-3 TRBV12-3/TRBV12-4 TRBD2 CASNQGLAVGDTQYF TGTGCCAGCAACCAGGGACTAGCGGTTGGAGATACGCAGTATTTT
many TRBJ2-3 TRBV14 TRBD2 CASSQGTSGGTDTQYF TGTGCCAGCAGCCAGGGGACTAGCGGAGGCACAGATACGCAGTATTTT
once TRBJ1-2 TRBV3-1 TRBD1 CASSKGQGQGYTF TGTGCCAGCAGTAAGGGACAGGGGCAGGGCTACACCTTC
few TRBJ2-1 TRBV6-5 NA CASSYSRGPYEQFF TGTGCCAGCAGTTACTCGAGAGGACCCTATGAGCAGTTCTTC
few TRBJ2-5 TRBV20-1 NA CSAMAPEGETQYF TGCAGTGCTATGGCCCCAGAGGGGGAGACCCAGTACTTC
NA TRBJ2-7 TRBV5-6 NA CASSSLGAEKANEQYF TGTGCCAGCAGCTCCCTTGGGGCCGAAAAGGCTAACGAGCAGTACTTC
few TRBJ2-1 TRBV20-1 TRBD2 CSAPRLAGYNEQFF TGCAGTGCGCCCCGACTAGCGGGGTACAATGAGCAGTTCTTC
NA TRBJ2-2 TRBV15 TRBD2 CATSRVVAGGPVTGELFF TGTGCCACCAGCAGAGTTGTGGCGGGGGGGCCGGTCACCGGGGAGCTGTTTTTT
many TRBJ2-7 TRBV5-1 NA CASSLQTGRNEQYF TGCGCCAGCAGCTTACAAACAGGGAGGAACGAGCAGTACTTC
NA TRBJ2-1 TRBV5-8 NA CASSLEVVLFSEQFF TGTGCCAGCAGCTTGGAGGTAGTTCTTTTCTCTGAGCAGTTCTTC
NA TRBJ2-2 TRBV15 NA CATSRDDPGVAGELFF TGTGCCACCAGCAGAGACGACCCAGGGGTAGCCGGGGAGCTGTTTTTT
NA TRBJ2-1 TRBV3-1 TRBD2 CASSRGLAGHNEQFF TGTGCCAGCAGCCGAGGACTAGCGGGGCACAATGAGCAGTTCTTC
NA TRBJ2-1 TRBV6-5 TRBD2 CASSARAGEVYNEQFF TGTGCCAGCAGTGCTCGAGCGGGGGAGGTCTACAATGAGCAGTTCTTC
NA TRBJ1-6 TRBV5-1 TRBD1 CASSPGQVQSPLHF TGCGCCAGCAGCCCTGGACAGGTTCAGTCACCCCTCCACTTT
NA TRBJ2-7 TRBV7-6 NA CASSLASFTLEEQYF TGTGCCAGCAGCTTAGCTTCCTTCACCTTGGAGGAGCAGTACTTC
few TRBJ2-3 TRBV28 TRBD2 CATTSAFTDTQYF TGTGCCACCACTAGCGCCTTTACAGATACGCAGTATTTT
NA TRBJ2-1 TRBV9 NA CASSVGSGEQFF TGTGCCAGCAGCGTAGGGAGTGGTGAGCAGTTCTTC
many TRBJ2-3 TRBV18 TRBD2 CASSRRGDSSDLQYF TGTGCCAGCTCACGCCGGGGGGACTCCTCTGATCTCCAGTATTTT
NA TRBJ2-1 TRBV7-2 TRBD2 CASSRGLAGNEQFF TGTGCCAGCAGCCGCGGACTAGCGGGCAATGAGCAGTTCTTC
few TRBJ2-2 TRBV4-1 NA CASSQGLSLSTGELFF TGCGCCAGCAGCCAAGGTTTGAGCCTTAGTACCGGGGAGCTGTTTTTT
few TRBJ2-5 TRBV12-3/TRBV12-4 NA CASSASSGGETQYF TGTGCCAGCAGTGCCAGCTCGGGCGGGGAGACCCAGTACTTC